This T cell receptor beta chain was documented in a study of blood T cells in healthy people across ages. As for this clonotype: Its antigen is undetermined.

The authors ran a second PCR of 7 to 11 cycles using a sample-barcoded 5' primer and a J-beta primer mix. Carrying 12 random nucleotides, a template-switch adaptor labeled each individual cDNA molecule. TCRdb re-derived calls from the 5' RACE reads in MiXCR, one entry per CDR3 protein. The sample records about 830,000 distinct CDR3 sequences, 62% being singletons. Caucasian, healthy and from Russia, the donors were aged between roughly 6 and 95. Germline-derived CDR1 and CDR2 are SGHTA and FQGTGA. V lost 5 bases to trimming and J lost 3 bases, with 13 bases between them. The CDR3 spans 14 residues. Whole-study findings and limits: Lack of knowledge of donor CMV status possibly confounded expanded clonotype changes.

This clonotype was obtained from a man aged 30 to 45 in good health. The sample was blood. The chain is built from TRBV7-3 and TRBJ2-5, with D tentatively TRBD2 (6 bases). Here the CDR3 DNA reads TGTGCCAGCAGCCCTAGGGGAGGTGAAGAGACCCAGTACTTC. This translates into CASSPRGGEETQYF.